The 21 T cell receptor beta chains listed next were all sequenced from one sample in a study of T-cell reconstitution after alpha-beta-depleted transplantation in children. The TCRbeta library was prepared with unique molecular identifiers. TCRdb reanalysed the PCR reads using MiXCR and keeps one entry per CDR3 protein. Altogether roughly 500,000 distinct CDR3 sequences are present, roughly 33% being singletons, with the ten largest covering approximately 2.3%. The sample was PBMCs from the stem cell graft donor, taken from the stem cell graft. The receptors were sampled from a human donor who donated a stem cell graft to a child with aplastic anemia.

The chain couples TRBV15 to TRBJ2-1; no firm D call. Trimming cost V 1 base and J 0 bases, with 10 bases left between them. This CDR3 comprises 16 residues. Germline assignment: CDR1 LNHNV and CDR2 YYDKDF (reference sequence). CDR3 sequence: CATSRGPNPSYNEQFF. Written as DNA, the CDR3 is TGTGCCACCAGCAGAGGACCGAATCCCTCCTACAATGAGCAGTTCTTC.

In this sample, this clonotype turned up a few times. The V gene is TRBV14, the J gene TRBJ2-5, with D perhaps TRBD2 (5 bases). Trimming left V 1 base short and J 5 bases short, with 14 bases between. The CDR3 sequence is 15 residues long. The germline gives CDR1 SGHDN, CDR2 FVKESK. The CDR3 nucleotides read TGTGCCAGCAGCCAAGTCACATCGGGGTGGGAGACCCAGTACTTC. Translation: CASSQVTSGWETQYF.

This clonotype came up a few times. The genes are TRBV12-3 or TRBV12-4 and TRBJ1-3, with a tentative D call TRBD1 (5 bases). V lost 5 bases, J lost 4 bases, and 18 bases lay in between. The CDR3 sequence is 16 residues long. The CDR3 protein is CASSRYDRGMGNTIYF. The DNA for the CDR3 is TGTGCCAGCAGTCGATACGACAGAGGGATGGGAAACACCATATATTTT.

The chain employs TRBV21-1 and TRBJ2-7; the table's D call, TRBD2, was not checked against the DNA. TRBV21-1 represents a pseudogene. This CDR3 is built from 18 residues. For the CDR3, the DNA is TGTGCCAGCAGCAAAGAATGGGGTCTTAGCGGGGTCTCCTACGAGCAGTACTTC. Its protein is CASSKEWGLSGVSYEQYF.

This clonotype has ten or more counts. This rearrangement joins TRBV20-1 to TRBJ1-1; D is perhaps TRBD1 (5 bases). The CDR3 has 14 amino acids. Looked up from germline, CDR1 is DFQATT and CDR2 is SNEGSKA (reference sequence). Trimming pared 4 bases from V and 5 bases from J, leaving 17 bases between. The CDR3 nucleotides are TGCAGTGCTAAAGTAAGAGGGGTCGATACTGAAGCTTTCTTT. It yields the protein CSAKVRGVDTEAFF.

In this sample, this clonotype turned up a few times. The chain recombines TRBV6-5 with TRBJ1-3, with D hard to call. V lost 5 bases and J 0 bases, leaving 11 bases between the germline ends. CDR3 length: 15 residues. Per germline, CDR1 MNHEY and CDR2 SVGAGI. The CDR3, as DNA: TGTGCCAGCAGTAGTCGACGGAACTCTGGAAACACCATATATTTT. It specifies CASSSRRNSGNTIYF.

This clonotype has ten or more counts. The J gene is TRBJ1-2, the V gene TRBV12-3 or TRBV12-4, with 10 bases lining up with TRBD1. Trimming removed 7 bases from V and 7 bases from J; junction bases left unmatched: 6. The CDR3 is 13 amino acids. The CDR3 sequence: CASIPTGGAGYTF. CDR3 coding DNA: TGTGCCAGCATTCCGACAGGGGGCGCTGGCTACACCTTC.

The V call is TRBV20-1, the J call TRBJ2-5, with 7 bases fitting TRBD1. Germline loops: CDR1 DFQATT, CDR2 SNEGSKA (reference sequence). The CDR3 loop spans 13 amino acids. The V segment lost 6 bases and the J segment 2 bases; nucleotides outside the gene matches: 6. CDR3 DNA: TGCAGTGCGGTAGGGGGACAGCAAGAGACCCAGTACTTC. It translates to CSAVGGQQETQYF.

The chain employs TRBV20-1 and TRBJ2-5; 10 nucleotides align to TRBD2. V shed 4 bases, J shed 5 bases, and the junction held 7 bases outside the gene matches. The CDR3 has 14 residues. The germline V gene encodes CDR1 DFQATT and CDR2 SNEGSKA (reference sequence). Written as DNA, the CDR3 is TGCAGTGCTATTACCCTAGCGGGAGAGGAGACCCAGTACTTC. As protein: CSAITLAGEETQYF.

This rearrangement joins TRBV7-2 to TRBJ2-5, with 9 bases fitting TRBD1. The CDR3 is 16 residues long. V shed 5 bases and J 2 bases; nucleotides not matched to a gene: 9. Germline CDR1 reads SGHTA; CDR2 reads FQGNSA. CDR3 sequence reads: CASSRANRGRQETQYF. CDR3 nucleotide sequence: TGTGCCAGCAGCCGGGCTAACAGGGGGCGGCAAGAGACCCAGTACTTC.

The chain is built from TRBV28 and TRBJ2-7, with 7 positions matching TRBD2. The length of the CDR3 is 15 residues. Germline V CDR1 and CDR2: MDHEN, SYDVKM. CDR3 residues: CASSLGGGSSHEQYV. The CDR3 region has the DNA TGTGCCAGCAGTTTAGGAGGCGGGAGCTCCCACGAGCAGTACGTC.

The genes are TRBV19 and TRBJ1-5; 10 bases are a match to TRBD1. Germline CDR1 LNHDA, CDR2 SQIVND (reference sequence). There are 14 residues in the CDR3. Trimming cost V 3 bases and J 7 bases; bases outside gene matches: 3. The CDR3 reads CASSMGQGWQPQHF. CDR3 nucleotide sequence: TGTGCCAGTAGTATGGGACAGGGGTGGCAGCCCCAGCATTTT.

This chain connects TRBV28 to TRBJ1-2, with D uncertain. The CDR3 is 11 amino acids. V lost 8 bases, J lost 1 base, and 5 bases lay in between. Germline V gives CDR1 MDHEN, CDR2 SYDVKM. The CDR3: CASGFNYGYTF. The CDR3 DNA is TGTGCCAGCGGCTTTAACTATGGCTACACCTTC.

The chain employs TRBV11-2 and TRBJ2-3; 9 positions match TRBD2. Looked up from germline, CDR1 is SGHAT and CDR2 is FQNNGV. The CDR3 has 19 amino acids. The V and J ends lost 1 base and 2 bases, in that order; junction bases with no gene match: 13. The CDR3: CASSLGWEDIAGDTDTQYF. The CDR3 bases are TGTGCCAGCAGCTTAGGATGGGAAGATATAGCGGGGGACACAGATACGCAGTATTTT. Full variable domain (missing parts from reference TRBV11-2 and TRBJ2-3): EAGVAQSPRYKIIEKRQSVAFWCNPISGHATLYWYQQILGQGPKLLIQFQNNGVVDDSQLPKDRFSAERLKGVDSTLKIQPAKLEDSAVYLCASSLGWEDIAGDTDTQYFGPGTRLTVL.

The V call is TRBV4-3, the J call TRBJ2-1; a possible D gene is TRBD2 (6 bases). V lost 0 bases and J lost 8, with 17 bases in between. The germline V gene has CDR1 LGHNA and CDR2 YSLEER. This CDR3 is built from 16 residues. The CDR3 DNA sequence: TGCGCCAGCAGCCAAGATGGGACTTTCTTCTCCCATGAGCAGTTCTTC. Its translation: CASSQDGTFFSHEQFF.

The genes are TRBV9 and TRBJ2-2; 10 bases are shared with TRBD2. Germline CDR1 reads SGDLS; CDR2 reads YYNGEE. The V gene end was trimmed by 0 bases and the J gene end by 1 base; junction bases not matched to a gene: 6. The CDR3 has 18 amino acids. CDR3 DNA: TGTGCCAGCAGCGTAGATGGGGCTAGCGGGGGGAACACCGGGGAGCTGTTTTTT. Amino acid sequence: CASSVDGASGGNTGELFF.

The V gene is TRBV3-1, the J gene TRBJ2-1; D remains ambiguous. Germline V gives CDR1 LGHDT, CDR2 YNNKEL (reference sequence). This CDR3 region has 13 residues. V lost 0 bases and J 4 bases, leaving 4 bases between the germline ends. The CDR3 DNA reads TGTGCCAGCAGCCAAGATGGTTACAATGAGCAGTTCTTC. Amino acids: CASSQDGYNEQFF.

This clonotype has a handful of counts. The chain uses TRBV2 and TRBJ2-2; tentatively, D is TRBD1 (7 bases). V dropped 6 bases and J dropped 4 bases, with 15 bases sitting between them. The CDR3 is 15 amino acids. CDR1 is SNHLY and CDR2 is FYNNEI in the germline V gene. The DNA for the CDR3 is TGTGCCAGCAGGGAGGAGGGGGCGGTCACCGGGGAGCTGTTTTTT. Amino acids: CASREEGAVTGELFF. Full variable domain (remainder filled in from reference TRBV2 and TRBJ2-2): EPEVTQTPSHQVTQMGQEVILRCVPISNHLYFYWYRQILGQKVEFLVSFYNNEISEKSEIFDDQFSVERPDGSNFTLKIRSTKLEDSAMYFCASREEGAVTGELFFGEGSRLTVL.

The chain links TRBV14 to TRBJ2-2; D uncertain. CDR3 size: 15 residues. CDR1 and CDR2 from the germline V gene are SGHDN and FVKESK. V gave up 4 bases and J gave up 4 bases, with 13 bases separating them. DNA for the CDR3: TGTGCCAGCAGCCCGTACGGGCCTCGCACCGGGGAGCTGTTTTTT. It translates to CASSPYGPRTGELFF. Filled out from reference TRBV14 and TRBJ2-2, the complete variable domain reads EAGVTQFPSHSVIEKGQTVTLRCDPISGHDNLYWYRRVMGKEIKFLLHFVKESKQDESGMPNNRFLAERTGGTYSTLKVQPAELEDSGVYFCASSPYGPRTGELFFGEGSRLTVL.

This clonotype was observed a handful of times. The germline gene is not matched at one end of the junction; a read error may be the cause. V is TRBV6-5 and J is TRBJ2-5; 7 bases are a match to TRBD2. The CDR3 length is 18 residues. The germline V gene encodes CDR1 MNHEY and CDR2 SVGAGI. CDR3 protein: CASSYSWAAGATQATQYF. CDR3 nucleotide sequence: TGTGCCAGCAGTTACTCGTGGGCGGCGGGAGCCACGCAAGCGACCCAGTACTTC.

This rearrangement joins TRBV12-3 or TRBV12-4 to TRBJ1-1, with TRBD1 matching over 7 bases. V was pared by 3 bases and J by 7 bases, with 5 bases of the junction left unmatched. The CDR3 length is 13 residues. The CDR3 nucleotides read TGTGCCAGCAGTTTCTCAGGGGGAGGTGAAGCTTTCTTT. Its translation is CASSFSGGGEAFF.